This entry describes one T cell receptor beta chain. This CDR3 spans 12 amino acids. V shed 10 bases and J 10 bases; nucleotides not matched to a gene: 11. Germline V gives CDR1 SGHNT, CDR2 YENEEA. Use of 60 Vbeta and 13 Jbeta primers characterized the PCR. Method: immunoSEQ multiplex PCR; TCRdb's copy keeps in-frame clones and lacks some. The data hold about 250,000 clones, with about three quarters observed a single time. The sample is drawn from a study of cytomegalovirus exposure and HLA in healthy donors. Source material: PBMCs. This TCR derives from a boy aged 5-17 years in good health and CMV-seronegative. The V and J genes are TRBV11-3 and TRBJ2-5; 8 bases agree with TRBD2. CDR3 region: CATGTRTSRQYF. Here the CDR3 DNA reads TGTGCCACCGGGACTAGAACTTCCCGCCAGTACTTC.